These T cell receptor beta chains were read from a single sample in a study of CD8 T cells in ankylosing spondylitis. Using its own MiXCR run on the 5' RACE reads, TCRdb lists one record per CDR3 protein. The sample holds approximately 300,000 distinct CDR3 sequences, less than 25% seen once. Material for sequencing was blood, either unsorted or a sorted T cell fraction (not recorded which). The receptors were gathered from a female donor with ankylosing spondylitis or in good health (not recorded which). The CDR3 runs from the conserved cysteine through the conserved F or W. The order of the fields is clone size, D gene, J gene, V gene, CDR3 DNA, CDR3 protein. D genes are given only for firm matches. Rows give clone size only sometimes, using once, few, many, or a class for an expanded clone.

few,TRBD2,TRBJ2-1,TRBV20-1,TGCAGTGCAGAATCATCATTAGCGGGAGTTGGGGATGAGCAGTTCTTC,CSAESSLAGVGDEQFF
many,TRBD1,TRBJ2-3,TRBV29-1,TGCAGCGTTGCGGACAGGGACAGGGCAGATACGCAGTATTTT,CSVADRDRADTQYF
.,.,TRBJ1-3,TRBV28,TGTGCCAGCAGCCTACAGGGCTTCGGGGAAACTGGAAACACCATATATTTT,CASSLQGFGETGNTIYF
many,.,TRBJ1-1,TRBV4-1,TGCGCCAGCAGCCAAGATCGTAGAGGGGCGAACACTGAAGCTTTCTTT,CASSQDRRGANTEAFF
.,.,TRBJ2-1,TRBV21-1,TGTGCCAGCAGCACCCGGGCTGCACGCTCCTACAATGAGCAGTTCTTC,CASSTRAARSYNEQFF
few,.,TRBJ1-3,TRBV7-2,TGTGCCAGCACCCCTCTTGGAAACACCATATATTTT,CASTPLGNTIYF
few,.,TRBJ2-3,TRBV7-2,TGTGCCAGCAGCTTCCCAAAAGGTGATACGCAGTATTTT,CASSFPKGDTQYF
.,.,TRBJ2-7,TRBV6-1,TGTGCCAGCAGTGACCCTCCGTACGGCGAGCAGTACTTC,CASSDPPYGEQYF
.,.,TRBJ2-7,TRBV20-1,TGCAGTGCTAGGGGTGACCCATCGGGGGAGCAGTACTTC,CSARGDPSGEQYF
few,.,TRBJ1-1,TRBV4-3,TGCGCCAGCAGCCAAGCGGGGGCGCGGGCTTTCTTT,CASSQAGARAFF
.,.,TRBJ2-7,TRBV6-5,TGTGCCAGCAGTTACTCGACGGACCACTACGAGCAGTACTTC,CASSYSTDHYEQYF
few,.,TRBJ1-4,TRBV29-1,TGCAGCGCCCTCGGTTCAACTAATGAAAAACTGTTTTTT,CSALGSTNEKLFF
.,TRBD2,TRBJ2-1,TRBV5-4,TGTGCCAGCAGCCCCCGGGCTAGCGGGGTTTACAATGAGCAGTTCTTC,CASSPRASGVYNEQFF
.,.,TRBJ2-3,TRBV15,TGTGCCACCAGCAGAACTCGCACAGATACGCAGTATTTT,CATSRTRTDTQYF
.,.,TRBJ2-1,TRBV24-1,TGTGCCACCAGTGATCCTCGGACAGATGAGCAGTTCTTC,CATSDPRTDEQFF
few,.,TRBJ2-5,TRBV5-6,TGTGCCAGCAGCTTGAGACCGGCTGAAGAGACCCAGTACTTC,CASSLRPAEETQYF
.,.,TRBJ2-7,TRBV24-1,TGTGCCACCAGTGATTCCCAACAGGGAGACGAGCAGTACTTC,CATSDSQQGDEQYF
many,.,TRBJ2-2,TRBV20-1,TGCAGTGCTACCACCAAGGGCACCGGGGAGCTGTTTTTT,CSATTKGTGELFF
.,TRBD1,TRBJ2-1,TRBV5-1,TGCGCCAGCGCCTGGACAGGGAATGAGCAGTTCTTC,CASAWTGNEQFF
.,TRBD2,TRBJ2-3,TRBV7-7,TGTGCCAGCAGCCTAGGGGCTAGCGGCACCCTGGGGGCAGATACGCAGTATTTT,CASSLGASGTLGADTQYF
few,.,TRBJ2-7,TRBV7-9,TGTGCCAGCAGGACTACCGGGACTGGAGCCTACGAGCAGTACTTC,CASRTTGTGAYEQYF
few,.,TRBJ2-5,TRBV20-1,TGCAGTGCTCCCAATCCCCCTCTAGAGACCCAGTACTTC,CSAPNPPLETQYF
.,TRBD1,TRBJ2-7,TRBV12-3/TRBV12-4,TGTGCCAGCAGTACAACCGGGACAGCCTCCTACGAGCAGTACTTC,CASSTTGTASYEQYF
many,TRBD2,TRBJ2-1,TRBV5-4,TGTGCCAGCAGCTTAGGAGGACTAGCGGGAGACAATGAGCAGTTCTTC,CASSLGGLAGDNEQFF
.,.,TRBJ1-3,TRBV30,TGTGCCTGGAATAGGGCAGTCTCTGGAAACACCATATATTTT,CAWNRAVSGNTIYF
few,.,TRBJ2-3,TRBV29-1,TGCAGCGCCGACGAAGGCACCACAGATACGCAGTATTTT,CSADEGTTDTQYF
few,.,TRBJ2-1,TRBV20-1,TGCAGTGCTAGAGTCCCGGGGGAGTCGAATGAGCAGTTCTTC,CSARVPGESNEQFF
many,TRBD1,TRBJ1-2,TRBV20-1,TGCAGTGCCGGACAGGTCAATTACGGTGGCTACACCTTC,CSAGQVNYGGYTF
few,TRBD2,TRBJ2-3,TRBV6-1,TGTGCCAGCAGCCCCAGGCGGGGGTACACAGATACGCAGTATTTT,CASSPRRGYTDTQYF
few,TRBD2,TRBJ2-7,TRBV2,TGTGCCAGCGGGCGGGAGAGGACTTACGAGCAGTACTTC,CASGRERTYEQYF
.,.,TRBJ2-5,TRBV7-2,TGTGCCAGCAGCCGAAACCGGTCTCCGGGGGAGACCCAGTACTTC,CASSRNRSPGETQYF
.,.,TRBJ1-6,TRBV12-3/TRBV12-4,TGTGCCAGCACCTTGGCAGAAAAATCACCCCTCCACTTT,CASTLAEKSPLHF
many,.,TRBJ1-1,TRBV20-1,TGCAGTGCTAGAGGAGCGACAGGCCAAGCTTTCTTT,CSARGATGQAFF
.,.,TRBJ2-3,TRBV5-1,TGCGCCAGCAGCTTGGAAGGCGTCCCAGATACGCAGTATTTT,CASSLEGVPDTQYF
.,TRBD2,TRBJ2-3,TRBV11-3,TGTGCCAGCAGCTTAGGAGAGACTAGCGGGAAAGCAGATACGCAGTATTTT,CASSLGETSGKADTQYF
.,TRBD2,TRBJ2-7,TRBV12-3/TRBV12-4,TGTGCCAGCAGCCACGGACTAGCGGGAGGGGGTGGGTCCTACGAGCAGTACTTC,CASSHGLAGGGGSYEQYF
few,.,TRBJ2-1,TRBV7-2,TGTGCCAGCAGCTCTGGAACCGGGCTCAGAATGAATGAGCAGTTCTTC,CASSSGTGLRMNEQFF
many,.,TRBJ2-4,TRBV20-1,TGCAGTGCTAGAGTGTTTAGCGTAGCCAAAAACATTCAGTACTTC,CSARVFSVAKNIQYF
.,.,TRBJ1-1,TRBV20-1,TGCAGTGGACAGGTCCGAACTGAAGCTTTCTTT,CSGQVRTEAFF
.,.,TRBJ1-3,TRBV2,TGTGCCAGCAGCGCGATCGGAAACACCATATATTTT,CASSAIGNTIYF
few,.,TRBJ2-1,TRBV5-1,TGCGCCAGCAGCTTGGACGAGTACAATGAGCAGTTCTTC,CASSLDEYNEQFF
.,TRBD2,TRBJ2-1,TRBV4-3,TGCGCCAGCAGCCAAGATCCAGCGGGGAATCGGTACAATGAGCAGTTCTTC,CASSQDPAGNRYNEQFF
.,.,TRBJ1-5,TRBV20-1,TGCAGTGCTAGAAAGTCGGGTCCGCCCCAGCATTTT,CSARKSGPPQHF
.,.,TRBJ2-3,TRBV20-1,TGCAGTGCCCTAAAGTCAGTCAACCTTGGGGATACGCAGTATTTT,CSALKSVNLGDTQYF
.,TRBD2,TRBJ2-4,TRBV11-2,TGTGCCAGCAGCCCTCGGGAGGCGGGAGTCAAAAACATTCAGTACTTC,CASSPREAGVKNIQYF
many,.,TRBJ1-2,TRBV29-1,TGCAGCGTTGAAGAAGGCTACACCTTC,CSVEEGYTF
few,.,TRBJ2-7,TRBV20-1,TGCAGTGCCAGGGCCCGCGACTACGAGCAGTACTTC,CSARARDYEQYF
many,TRBD2,TRBJ2-3,TRBV20-1,TGCAGTGCTACAAGGACTAGTCCTAGCACAGATACGCAGTATTTT,CSATRTSPSTDTQYF
.,.,TRBJ1-5,TRBV12-3/TRBV12-4,TGTGCCAGCAGTTTAGTCCCCCGAGACAGCCACGAGCCCCAGCATTTT,CASSLVPRDSHEPQHF
.,TRBD2,TRBJ2-7,TRBV7-9,TGTGCCAGCAGCTTATCCCCTAGCGGATATACTTACGAGCAGTACTTC,CASSLSPSGYTYEQYF
many,.,TRBJ2-2,TRBV5-1,TGCGCCAGCAGCTCTCCGAGCACCGGGGAGCTGTTTTTT,CASSSPSTGELFF
few,.,TRBJ2-5,TRBV7-2,TGTGCCAGCAGCTTAGGGGCATACCAAGAGACCCAGTACTTC,CASSLGAYQETQYF
many,.,TRBJ2-4,TRBV9,TGTGCCACACCAGGTTTAGCCAAAAACATTCAGTACTTC,CATPGLAKNIQYF